This TCR beta chain was identified in a study of human T cells and chemical hapten exposure. Whole-study findings and limits: Counts of expanded TCRs (at PT1) showed a positive correlation with patch test score. Those TCRs sitting above 1 in 1000 frequency stayed the same with DPC sensitization.

The sample holds many counts of this clonotype. Its specificity is unknown. The study's library attached unique molecular identifiers to single cDNA molecules. TCRdb re-called the RACE reads with MiXCR, one entry per CDR3 protein. Seen here are roughly 40,000 distinct CDR3 sequences, 8% to 9% observed once, and the top ten hold approximately 16%. Time point of the sample: patch test 2, 6 weeks after DPC sensitization. Sample treatment: therapeutic diphenylcyclopropenone sensitization with weekly scalp DPC. Germline V CDR1 and CDR2: LGHNT, FRNRAP. The junction had 22 bases not matched to a gene; V was cut back by 0 bases and J by 1 base. This CDR3 comprises 22 residues.

The origin of this receptor is a woman in her thirties or forties with alopecia areata. Some clones in this sample may be carry-over from other donors' samples. Specimen: whole blood, collected in connection with sensitization to the hapten diphenylcyclopropenone (DPC). The chain joins TRBV12-5 to TRBJ2-7, with 9 nucleotides matching TRBD2. The CDR3 region is CASGLVPVYLGLANPNSYEQYF. The DNA of the CDR3 is TGTGCTAGTGGTTTGGTACCTGTTTACCTCGGACTAGCGAATCCGAATTCCTACGAGCAGTACTTC.